The 26 T cell receptor beta chains below were found in one sample sequenced in a study of cytomegalovirus exposure and HLA in healthy donors. The PCR had 60 Vbeta and 13 Jbeta primers. The table came from immunoSEQ multiplex PCR; TCRdb's copy has only in-frame clones and leaves some out. The sample includes 120,000 to 150,000 clones, 76% seen only once; the top ten take 1.5% to 2%. The sample was PBMCs. The receptors were gathered from a man aged 35-49 years in good health and CMV-seronegative.

The chain carries TRBV27 and TRBJ2-5; 11 bases match TRBD1. Germline V gives CDR1 MNHEY, CDR2 SMNVEV (reference sequence). The CDR3 contains 17 residues. Germline trimming cut 2 bases from V and 5 bases from J; bases unmatched to any gene: 10. CDR3 in amino acids: CASSLIPGTGGDETQYF. Here the CDR3 DNA reads TGTGCCAGCAGTTTAATACCCGGGACAGGGGGTGATGAGACCCAGTACTTC.

The V and J genes are TRBV5-8 and TRBJ2-7; D is unresolved. CDR3 size: 12 residues. Trimming shortened V by 1 base and J by 2 bases, and 4 bases separated the two germline ends. Germline V gene sequence: CDR1 SGHTS, CDR2 YDEGEE. The CDR3 is CASSLRAYEQYF. CDR3 nucleotide sequence: TGTGCCAGCAGCTTGAGAGCCTACGAGCAGTACTTC. The entire variable domain, with the rest obtained from reference TRBV5-8 and TRBJ2-7, is as follows: EAGVTQSPTHLIKTRGQQATLRCSPISGHTSVYWYQQALGLGLQFLLWYDEGEERNRGNFPPRFSGRQFPNYSSELNVNALELEDSALYLCASSLRAYEQYFGPGTRLTVT.

CDR3 sequence: CASMGRGREYGYTF. The CDR3 coding sequence is TGTGCCAGTATGGGAAGGGGGCGAGAGTATGGCTACACCTTC. The chain recombines TRBV19 with TRBJ1-2; TRBD1 matches 7 bases. This CDR3 comprises 14 residues. J lost 5 bases, V lost 7 bases, and 10 bases had no gene match. CDR1 and CDR2 from the germline V gene are LNHDA and SQIVND (reference sequence). The full variable domain, completed using reference TRBV19 and TRBJ1-2, is DGGITQSPKYLFRKEGQNVTLSCEQNLNHDAMYWYRQDPGQGLRLIYYSQIVNDFQKGDIAEGYSVSREKKESFPLTVTSAQKNPTAFYLCASMGRGREYGYTFGSGTRLTVV.

This clone came up many times. The chain uses TRBV2 and TRBJ2-7; TRBD2 agrees at 11 bases. Germline CDR1 reads SNHLY; CDR2 reads FYNNEI. The CDR3 is 16 residues long. J was trimmed by 1 base and V by 2 bases; bases with no gene match: 4. CDR3 coding DNA: TGTGCCAGCAGTGAATCTAGCGGGGGGTTGTCCTACGAGCAGTACTTC. Translating gives CASSESSGGLSYEQYF.

This clone was picked up a small number of times. The chain couples TRBV4-2 to TRBJ1-6, with 7 bases that match TRBD1. Germline-derived CDR1 and CDR2 are LGHNA and YNFKEQ. V lost 0 bases to trimming and J lost 9 bases; unmatched junction nucleotides: 11. The CDR3 length is 17 residues. In DNA form, the CDR3 reads TGTGCCAGCAGCCAAGAGGGGCACAGGGGAAGTTTTTCACCCCTCCACTTT. It translates to CASSQEGHRGSFSPLHF.

This clone came up a few times. This chain uses TRBV2 with TRBJ2-1; 12 bases agree with TRBD2. The CDR3 is made up of 16 amino acids. The germline CDR1 and CDR2 sequences are SNHLY and FYNNEI. V lost 5 bases to trimming and J lost 5 bases; unmatched junction nucleotides: 7. The CDR3, as DNA: TGTGCCAGCAGTCGACTAGCGGGGGATACACACAATGAGCAGTTCTTC. It codes for CASSRLAGDTHNEQFF.

The chain employs TRBV6-6 and TRBJ2-7; D is perhaps TRBD1 (6 bases). V gave up 2 bases and J gave up 4 bases, with 12 bases separating them. Germline loops: CDR1 MNHNY, CDR2 SVGAGI (reference sequence). CDR3 length equals 14 residues. The CDR3 sequence: CASSYRTDSYEQYF. As DNA, the CDR3 is TGTGCCAGCAGTTACCGGACAGACTCTTACGAGCAGTACTTC.

The chain has TRBV14 and TRBJ1-1; D gene ambiguous. Germline CDR1 and CDR2: SGHDN and FVKESK. The CDR3 has 17 residues. V shed 4 bases and J shed 0 bases, with 18 bases lying between them. The CDR3 reads CASSPIQSLTLNTEAFF. CDR3 sequence (DNA): TGTGCCAGCAGCCCTATACAGTCACTTACGTTGAACACTGAAGCTTTCTTT.

The genes are TRBV23-1 and TRBJ2-2; tentatively, D is TRBD2 (6 bases). TRBV23-1 is identified as an open reading frame with a role that is uncertain. Trimming removed 7 bases at V and 0 bases at J, with 18 bases between. The CDR3 is 17 residues long. The DNA of the CDR3 is TGCGCCAGCACCCAATTGCTCCGGGGGACGAACACCGGGGAGCTGTTTTTT. Translation gives CASTQLLRGTNTGELFF.

This clone was recorded a few times. The V call is TRBV5-4, the J call TRBJ2-3, with D possibly TRBD1 on 6 matching bases. Germline V lookup: CDR1 SGHNT, CDR2 YYREEE (reference sequence). Between the trimmed V and J ends, which lost 3 bases and 0 bases, there was a span of 14 bases. The CDR3 loop spans 16 amino acids. DNA of the CDR3: TGTGCCAGCAGCTCTCGACGGGACACTAGCACAGATACGCAGTATTTT. Translation: CASSSRRDTSTDTQYF.

The genes are TRBV11-2 and TRBJ2-5; D might be TRBD2 (5 bases). This CDR3 region has 14 residues. V lost 5 bases to trimming and J lost 1 base, with 11 bases between them. The germline V gene has CDR1 SGHAT and CDR2 FQNNGV. As DNA, the CDR3 is TGTGCCAGCAGCCCCCGGGATTTCCAAGAGACCCAGTACTTC. It yields the protein CASSPRDFQETQYF.

V usage is TRBV2 and J usage is TRBJ2-5; 9 nucleotides agree with TRBD2. Losses at the gene ends were 4 bases for V and 1 base for J; bases not matched to a gene: 7. This CDR3 region has 16 residues. Germline CDR1 reads SNHLY; CDR2 reads FYNNEI. CDR3 residues: CASSAQTSGIQETQYF. The CDR3 DNA follows: TGTGCCAGCAGTGCCCAGACTAGCGGCATCCAAGAGACCCAGTACTTC.

As concerns this clone: Mismatch with germline at one junction end may stem from a read error. The chain joins TRBV19 to TRBJ2-6; perhaps TRBD2 as D (6 bases). This CDR3 contains 16 residues. Germline V CDR1 and CDR2: LNHDA, SQIVND (reference sequence). The CDR3 sequence is CASSIPQGGGANGLTF. Here the CDR3 DNA reads TGTGCCAGTAGTATCCCCCAGGGAGGTGGGGCCAACGGCCTGACTTTC.

The genes are TRBV28 and TRBJ2-2; perhaps TRBD2 as D (5 bases). CDR1 and CDR2 from the germline V gene are MDHEN and SYDVKM. Trimming removed 8 bases at V and 1 base at J, with 8 bases between. This CDR3 is built from 13 residues. The CDR3 region has the DNA TGTGCCAGCGGGGAGCTGAACACCGGGGAGCTGTTTTTT. Amino acids: CASGELNTGELFF.

This clone came up once. The rearrangement joins TRBV11-3 to TRBJ2-2, with D possibly matching TRBD1 (5 bases). Germline V CDR1 and CDR2: SGHNT, YENEEA. V was cut by 5 bases and J by 6 bases, with 10 bases left in between. The CDR3 is 13 residues long. The CDR3 nucleotides are TGTGCCAGCAGCGACCTCAGGGCCGGGGAGCTGTTTTTT. It is translated as CASSDLRAGELFF. The complete variable domain, with remaining parts taken from reference TRBV11-3 and TRBJ2-2, reads EAGVVQSPRYKIIEKKQPVAFWCNPISGHNTLYWYLQNLGQGPELLIRYENEEAVDDSQLPKDRFSAERLKGVDSTLKIQPAELGDSAVYLCASSDLRAGELFFGEGSRLTVL.

Of note for this clone: At one boundary the junction diverges from the germline segment, which might be a read error. This rearrangement joins TRBV7-2 to TRBJ1-2, with 7 positions matching TRBD1. The germline CDR1 and CDR2 sequences are SGHTA and FQGNSA. This CDR3 spans 13 amino acids. The CDR3: CASSPGTDPGYIF. The DNA of the CDR3 is TGTGCCAGCAGCCCCGGGACAGACCCTGGCTACATCTTC.

The genes are TRBV28 and TRBJ2-3, with 13 bases fitting TRBD2. The CDR3 covers 16 residues. Germline V CDR1 and CDR2: MDHEN, SYDVKM. The J segment lost 3 bases and the V segment lost 5 bases, leaving 5 bases of the junction unmatched. The CDR3 region is CASSRLGLAGTDTQYF. DNA of the CDR3: TGTGCCAGCAGTCGCCTGGGACTAGCGGGGACAGATACGCAGTATTTT.

The chain couples TRBV29-1 to TRBJ2-5; 11 nucleotides agree with TRBD2. The CDR3 contains 14 residues. The germline gives CDR1 SQVTM, CDR2 ANQGSEA. Trimming removed 4 bases from V and 5 bases from J; junction bases left unmatched: 6. The CDR3 DNA reads TGCAGCGTTGGAATAGCGGGGGGGATCGAGACCCAGTACTTC. Protein sequence: CSVGIAGGIETQYF.

Points on this clone: One end of the junction fails to match germline, which may point to a read error. The gene calls are TRBV4-2 and TRBJ2-6; D is possibly TRBD1 (6 bases). The V gene's germline CDR1 is LGHNA and CDR2 YNFKEQ. This CDR3 is 17 amino acids long. Here the CDR3 reads CASSQPGQPSGANGLTF. Here the CDR3 DNA reads TGTGCCAGCAGCCAACCGGGACAACCATCTGGGGCCAACGGCCTGACTTTC.

The CDR3 reads CASIRQGKAEKLFF. Here the CDR3 DNA reads TGTGCCAGCATTAGACAGGGTAAGGCTGAAAAACTGTTTTTT. The chain employs TRBV25-1 and TRBJ1-4; TRBD1 aligns across 7 bases. This CDR3 is built from 14 residues. CDR1 and CDR2 from the germline V gene are MGHDK and SYGVNS. V was clipped by 7 bases and J by 7 bases; unmatched bases: 9.

The rearrangement joins TRBV7-9 to TRBJ1-6; 8 bases fit TRBD1. Germline-derived CDR1 and CDR2 are SEHNR and FQNEAQ (reference sequence). The length of the CDR3 is 14 residues. Trimming at V came to 6 bases and at J to 5 bases, leaving 3 bases not matched to a gene. This chain's CDR3 is CASSVTGDNSPLHF. DNA for the CDR3: TGTGCCAGCAGTGTGACAGGGGATAATTCACCCCTCCACTTT.

This clone was counted a few times. V is TRBV4-1 and J is TRBJ2-7, with D perhaps TRBD1 (5 bases). CDR1 and CDR2 (germline): MGHRA, YSYEKL. V lost 1 base and J 3 bases, leaving 7 bases between the germline ends. CDR3 size: 13 residues. CDR3 nucleotide sequence: TGCGCCAGCAGCCAAGGGGGCCTCTACGAGCAGTACTTC. As protein: CASSQGGLYEQYF.

The V call is TRBV28, the J call TRBJ1-1, with TRBD1 as a possible D gene (5 bases). The CDR3 is made up of 16 amino acids. Per the germline V gene, CDR1 is MDHEN and CDR2 is SYDVKM. Trimming removed 4 bases at V and 0 bases at J, with 15 bases between. The CDR3 region is CASSSGGGNLNTEAFF. CDR3 nucleotide sequence: TGTGCCAGCAGTTCGGGGGGAGGGAACTTGAACACTGAAGCTTTCTTT.

The J gene is TRBJ2-7, the V gene TRBV14, with unresolved D. Trimming shortened V by 4 bases and J by 0 bases, and 13 bases separated the two germline ends. The CDR3 runs 15 residues. Per germline, CDR1 SGHDN and CDR2 FVKESK. CDR3 coding DNA: TGTGCCAGCAGCCTGAGACTCACGAGCTCCTACGAGCAGTACTTC. It translates to CASSLRLTSSYEQYF.

The chain uses TRBV2 and TRBJ1-3; possibly TRBD1 for D (6 bases). The V and J ends lost 6 bases and 6 bases respectively, with 18 bases between them. CDR1 and CDR2 (germline): SNHLY, FYNNEI. The CDR3 is 15 residues long. For the CDR3, the DNA is TGTGCCAGCAGACACCGACAGGCTACGGAAAACACCATATATTTT. Translated, it gives CASRHRQATENTIYF.

The gene calls are TRBV7-9 and TRBJ2-3; 9 bases line up with TRBD1. The germline V gene encodes CDR1 SEHNR and CDR2 FQNEAQ (reference sequence). CDR3 length equals 17 residues. V dropped 4 bases and J dropped 1; count of bases not matched to a gene: 9. The CDR3 region has the DNA TGTGCCAGCAGCTCAAGGCCCGACAGGGGGGGCACAGATACGCAGTATTTT. This sequence encodes CASSSRPDRGGTDTQYF. The whole variable domain, remainder taken from reference TRBV7-9 and TRBJ2-3, is DTGVSQNPRHKITKRGQNVTFRCDPISEHNRLYWYRQTLGQGPEFLTYFQNEAQLEKSRLLSDRFSAERPKGSFSTLEIQRTEQGDSAMYLCASSSRPDRGGTDTQYFGPGTRLTVL.